This T cell receptor (beta chain) derives from a study of sequential checkpoint blockade in melanoma. Turning to the study itself: Patients were randomized 1:1 to nivolumab-then-ipilimumab or ipilimumab-then-nivolumab first-line. Both treatment sequences were followed by maintenance nivolumab.

This clone has just a few counts. As to treatment: randomized to nivolumab then ipilimumab (arm A) or the reverse (arm B). DNA-damaging chemotherapy had not been given to any patient beforehand. From thawed PBMCs, live CD3+CD8+ cells negative for CD19 and CD56 were sorted. Only in-frame clones appear in the TCRdb table, and some are missing; sequencing was by immunoSEQ multiplex PCR. The data hold fewer than 50,000 clones, with around nine tenths observed a single time. CDR1 is LNHDA and CDR2 is SQIVND in the germline V gene (reference sequence). This CDR3 has 14 residues. Trimming left V 3 bases short and J 0 bases short, with 9 bases between.

The material sequenced was CD8+ T cells sorted from blood (inferred from file names), taken from a patient given nivolumab and ipilimumab in sequence. The clonotype comes from a human donor with melanoma. The chain has TRBV19 and TRBJ2-7; D unresolved. CDR3 protein: CASSIDLGSYEQYV. The CDR3 DNA is TGTGCCAGTAGTATCGACCTGGGCTCCTACGAGCAGTACGTC.